The source of this T cell receptor (beta chain) is a study of T-cell reconstitution after alpha-beta-depleted transplantation in children. Broader study findings: Several hundred expanded graft clones reportedly were the source of alpha-beta T cells about two months after transplant. Surviving recipient T cells and thymic progenitors accounted for the high day-60 TCRbeta diversity observed in some patients. T cells produced anew were the main source of T-cell counts and diversity one year after transplant.

Regarding this clonotype: Its antigen is not known.

As it was prepared, the TCRbeta library received unique molecular identifiers. MiXCR, run by TCRdb on the PCR reads, gives a single entry per CDR3 protein. The sample has 500,000 to 600,000 distinct CDR3 sequences; roughly 30% are singletons. Germline V CDR1 and CDR2: DFQATT, SNEGSKA (reference sequence). The V end lost 6 bases, the J end lost 6 bases, and 21 bases lay between the germline ends. The CDR3 consists of 15 residues. The rearrangement joins TRBV20-1 to TRBJ2-1; D assignment may be TRBD1 or TRBD2 (5 bases each). This sequence originates from a boy in the first two years of life with Wiskott-Aldrich syndrome, due to receive a stem cell transplant. The source material was PBMCs, sampled before TCRalphabeta/CD19-depleted stem cell transplant. For the CDR3, the DNA is TGCAGTGCCGATAGAGGGGCACGACACACCAATGAGCAGTTCTTC. Translated, it gives CSADRGARHTNEQFF.